The 19 T cell receptor beta chains in this list originate from one sample, sequenced in a study of technical replicates of blood from a few donors. This table comes from immunoSEQ multiplex PCR, and its TCRdb copy is limited to in-frame clones, with some not included. Here the sample spans more than 90,000 clones, approximately 95% being singletons. Sequenced input: T cells isolated from PBMCs. The receptors were sampled from a human donor in good health.

The CDR3 DNA follows: TGCAGCGTGGGGCGGGGGGCCTACAATGAGCAGTTCTTC. Protein product: CSVGRGAYNEQFF. This rearrangement joins TRBV29-1 to TRBJ2-1, with 8 bases matching TRBD2. Looked up from germline, CDR1 is SQVTM and CDR2 is ANQGSEA. Trimming removed 6 bases from V and 2 bases from J; junction bases left unmatched: 3. CDR3 length equals 13 residues.

This clone was observed once. The genes are TRBV5-6 and TRBJ2-5; TRBD2 aligns across 11 bases. Germline V CDR1 and CDR2: SGHDT, YYEEEE. Germline trimming cut 4 bases from V and 1 base from J; bases unmatched to any gene: 6. The CDR3 runs to 16 residues. In DNA, the CDR3 is TGTGCCAGCAGCGGGGGGACTAGCGGATTCCAAGAGACCCAGTACTTC. Its translation: CASSGGTSGFQETQYF.

The genes are TRBV4-1 and TRBJ1-5, with no clear D. Germline V lookup: CDR1 MGHRA, CDR2 YSYEKL. V was clipped by 0 bases and J by 5 bases, with 11 bases between them. This CDR3 has 15 residues. The chain's CDR3 is CASSQDLRRDQPQHF. The CDR3 coding sequence is TGCGCCAGCAGCCAAGATTTACGACGGGATCAGCCCCAGCATTTT.

Here the CDR3 reads CASSLEDRERNTEAFF. In DNA, the CDR3 is TGTGCCAGCAGCTTAGAGGACAGGGAAAGGAACACTGAAGCTTTCTTT. This chain joins TRBV11-3 and TRBJ1-1; 8 positions match TRBD1. The V segment lost 0 bases and the J segment 1 base; nucleotides outside the gene matches: 4. The CDR3 is 16 amino acids. Germline CDR1 and CDR2: SGHNT and YENEEA.

This rearrangement joins TRBV9 to TRBJ1-1; no clear D gene. Trimming stripped 4 bases from V and 2 bases from J, with 9 bases between. The length of the CDR3 is 13 residues. Germline V CDR1 and CDR2: SGDLS, YYNGEE. The CDR3: CASSSGLNTEAFF. CDR3 nucleotides: TGTGCCAGCAGCTCAGGACTAAACACTGAAGCTTTCTTT.

The CDR3 nucleotides are TGTGCCAGCAGCCGAGAACTGGAAGCTTTCTTT. This encodes CASSRELEAFF. The chain employs TRBV7-9 and TRBJ1-1, with D unresolved. Germline V gene data show CDR1 as SEHNR and CDR2 as FQNEAQ (reference sequence). V gave up 5 bases and J gave up 8 bases, with 9 bases separating them. This CDR3 spans 11 amino acids.

A single count supports this clone. This chain links TRBV4-1 with TRBJ2-2, with TRBD2 identical over 11 bases. Germline V lookup: CDR1 MGHRA, CDR2 YSYEKL. V lost 0 bases and J lost 3; bases outside the gene matches: 9. The CDR3 totals 19 residues. The CDR3 sequence is CASSQDAWGLAEYTGELFF. The DNA for the CDR3 is TGCGCCAGCAGCCAAGATGCCTGGGGACTAGCGGAATACACCGGGGAGCTGTTTTTT.

The chain employs TRBV5-8 and TRBJ1-5; a weak D match, TRBD1 (6 bases). The CDR3 consists of 15 residues. Germline-derived CDR1 and CDR2 are SGHTS and YDEGEE. With 4 bases removed from V and 4 bases from J, the gap between germline ends came to 15 bases. CDR3 in amino acids: CASSPGGGRNQPQHF. Here the CDR3 DNA reads TGTGCCAGCAGCCCCGGGGGGGGGCGAAATCAGCCCCAGCATTTT.

This clone appeared a single time. The chain is built from TRBV13 and TRBJ2-4; perhaps TRBD1 as D (6 bases). The CDR3 extends over 14 amino acids. In germline, CDR1 is PRHDT, CDR2 FYEKMQ (reference sequence). V lost 5 bases to trimming and J lost 3 bases, with 11 bases between them. Here the CDR3 reads CASSNDRHKNIQYF. The CDR3 DNA sequence: TGTGCCAGCAGCAACGACAGGCACAAAAACATTCAGTACTTC.

V and J are TRBV5-6 and TRBJ2-7, with D perhaps matching TRBD1 (6 bases). Germline-derived CDR1 and CDR2 are SGHDT and YYEEEE. Trimming pared 4 bases from V and 0 bases from J, leaving 17 bases between. This CDR3 is 16 amino acids long. CDR3 region: CASSPRQDLSSYEQYF. CDR3 nucleotides: TGTGCCAGCAGCCCCCGACAGGACCTCTCCTCCTACGAGCAGTACTTC.

This clone showed up just once. The V call is TRBV6-5, the J call TRBJ2-7; 8 bases are a match to TRBD2. Germline assignment: CDR1 MNHEY and CDR2 SVGAGI. V was clipped by 2 bases and J by 2 bases; unmatched bases: 8. This CDR3 has 16 residues. The DNA for the CDR3 is TGTGCCAGCAGTTACGGGTCGTTGACTAGCGCCTACGAGCAGTACTTC. As protein: CASSYGSLTSAYEQYF.

V gene TRBV6-1 combines with J gene TRBJ1-5; 9 positions agree with TRBD1. Germline V gene lookup returns CDR1 MNHNS and CDR2 SASEGT. The ends lost 4 bases at V and 0 bases at J; junction bases unmatched: 7. The CDR3 runs 17 residues. CDR3 bases: TGTGCCAGCAGTGCAGGACAGGGGACTAATAGCAATCAGCCCCAGCATTTT. It encodes CASSAGQGTNSNQPQHF.

A remark on this clone: Germline is not matched at one junction end, which may reflect a read error. V is TRBV11-3 and J is TRBJ1-2; 8 bases align to TRBD1. The CDR3 has 12 residues. The V gene's germline CDR1 is SGHNT and CDR2 YENEEA. This CDR3 is CASSLGRGPVSF. As DNA, the CDR3 is TGTGCCAGCAGCTTAGGCAGGGGGCCGGTATCCTTC.

The rearrangement joins TRBV28 to TRBJ2-3; 12 bases map to TRBD2. There are 15 residues in the CDR3. V was clipped by 11 bases and J by 5 bases; unmatched bases: 11. Germline values: CDR1 MDHEN, CDR2 SYDVKM. The CDR3 spells CALGLAGGPRDTQYF. As DNA, the CDR3 is TGTGCCCTAGGTCTAGCGGGAGGGCCGCGAGATACGCAGTATTTT.

This clone has at least ten counts. The chain employs TRBV5-6 and TRBJ1-1, with D perhaps TRBD1 (6 bases). The CDR3 covers 14 residues. Germline CDR1 SGHDT, CDR2 YYEEEE. Trimming stripped 4 bases from V and 2 bases from J, with 12 bases between. The CDR3 region has the DNA TGTGCCAGCAGCCCGCCAGGGGCAAACACTGAAGCTTTCTTT. Its protein is CASSPPGANTEAFF.

The chain is built from TRBV4-1 and TRBJ2-1; 9 nucleotides line up with TRBD2. V was pared by 10 bases and J by 4 bases, with 5 bases of the junction left unmatched. The V gene's germline CDR1 is MGHRA and CDR2 YSYEKL. The CDR3 spans 13 residues. CDR3 region: CAISSGRYNEQFF. The CDR3 nucleotides read TGCGCCATCAGTAGCGGGAGATACAATGAGCAGTTCTTC.

V usage is TRBV7-9 and J usage is TRBJ2-7, with 7 bases aligning to TRBD2. This CDR3 contains 16 residues. After removal of 1 base from V and 4 bases from J, the junction contained 10 bases not matched to a gene. Germline values: CDR1 SEHNR, CDR2 FQNEAQ (reference sequence). Here the CDR3 reads CASSLGRAGEKYEQYF. The CDR3, as DNA: TGTGCCAGCAGCTTAGGAAGGGCGGGAGAGAAATACGAGCAGTACTTC.

The chain uses TRBV6-1 and TRBJ2-1, with TRBD1 matching over 10 bases. In germline, CDR1 is MNHNS, CDR2 SASEGT. This CDR3 has 16 amino acids. V was pared by 1 base and J by 5 bases, with 5 bases of the junction left unmatched. CDR3 amino acids: CASSEERQGANNEQFF. The CDR3 DNA reads as TGTGCCAGCAGTGAAGAGAGACAGGGGGCTAACAATGAGCAGTTCTTC.

This chain connects TRBV5-5 to TRBJ2-7; tentative D call: TRBD1 (5 bases). V lost 0 bases and J lost 3, with 22 bases in between. The CDR3 sequence is 18 residues long. Germline V gene sequence: CDR1 SGHKS, CDR2 YYEKEE (reference sequence). CDR3 nucleotide sequence: TGTGCCAGCAGCTTGGATGGCAGGGTACTCGCAGATAGCTACGAGCAGTACTTC. The encoded protein is CASSLDGRVLADSYEQYF.